This T cell receptor (beta chain) emerged from a study of T cells expressing NK-cell markers. As regards this clonotype: The antigen remains undetermined.

Overall study results and limits: Specificity for HCMV among expanded NKG2C+ T cell clones was not established.

TCRdb derives one entry per CDR3 protein from the 5' RACE reads, leaving out DNA. The data include 200,000 to 300,000 distinct CDR3 sequences; the top ten clones carry 4% to 5%. This CDR3 region has 14 residues. Germline V gene data show CDR1 as SGHTA and CDR2 as FQGNSA. The chain combines TRBV7-2 with TRBJ1-5; no DNA is available, so the TRBD1 call from TCRdb remains unchecked. The sample taken for sequencing was blood T cells: a sorted CD56 or NKG2C T cell subset, CD4+ or CD8+ T cells, or bulk PBMC T cells (not recorded which). This TCR came from a woman aged 18 to 75 in good health. The CDR3 sequence: CASSLQGSNQPQHF.